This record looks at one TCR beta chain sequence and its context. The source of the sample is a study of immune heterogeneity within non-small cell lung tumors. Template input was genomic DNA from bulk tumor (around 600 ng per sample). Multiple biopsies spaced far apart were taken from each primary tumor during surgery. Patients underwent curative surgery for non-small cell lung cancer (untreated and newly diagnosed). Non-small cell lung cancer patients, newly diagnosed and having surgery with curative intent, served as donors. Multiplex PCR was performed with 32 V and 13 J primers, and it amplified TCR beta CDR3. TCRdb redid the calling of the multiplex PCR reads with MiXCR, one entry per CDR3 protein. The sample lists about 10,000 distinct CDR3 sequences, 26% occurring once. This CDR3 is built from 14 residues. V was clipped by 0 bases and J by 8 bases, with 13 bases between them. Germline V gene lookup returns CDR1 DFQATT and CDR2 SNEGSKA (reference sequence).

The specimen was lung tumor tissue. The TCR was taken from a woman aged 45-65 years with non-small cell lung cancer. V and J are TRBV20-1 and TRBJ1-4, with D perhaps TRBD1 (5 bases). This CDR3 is CSARDVGEGEKLFF. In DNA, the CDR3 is TGCAGTGCTAGAGATGTAGGGGAAGGGGAAAAACTGTTTTTT.